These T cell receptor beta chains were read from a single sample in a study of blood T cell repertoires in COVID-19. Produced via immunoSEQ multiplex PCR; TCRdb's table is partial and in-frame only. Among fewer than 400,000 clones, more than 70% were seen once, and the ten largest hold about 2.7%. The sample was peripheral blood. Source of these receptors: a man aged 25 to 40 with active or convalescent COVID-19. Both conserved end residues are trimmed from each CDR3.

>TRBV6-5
ASGGTAYYGYT
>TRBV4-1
ASSHMTSGGRSSYEQY
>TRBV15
ATSSSASSTDTQY
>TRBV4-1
ASSQERGGAGEKLF
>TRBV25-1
ASRLGLAGEGTDTQY
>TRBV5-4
ASSSTSGSYEQY
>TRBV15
ATSRELRQETQY
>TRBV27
ASSLGDRGYEQY
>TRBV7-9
ASSFTTGMDEAF
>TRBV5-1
ASSQQGTSGIKRDTQY
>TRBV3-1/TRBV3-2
ASSHVQGGETQY
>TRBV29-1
SVDLRGGAGYT
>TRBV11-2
ASSFQGRGTEAF
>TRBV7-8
ASSSGVGEKLF
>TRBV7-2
ASSSGMRNEQF
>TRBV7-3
ASSLDRVTEAF
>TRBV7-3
ASSSRAGGTYNEQF
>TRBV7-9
ASNPGTAAYEQY
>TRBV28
ASTPGYGGSTDTQY
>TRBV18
ASSPTGTYGYT
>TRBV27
ASSLGQRYEQY
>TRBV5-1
ASSLGQLYNEQF
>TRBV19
ASTPQGGNFNTEAF
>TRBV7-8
ASSLAQGRNGYT
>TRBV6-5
ATRQNSPLH
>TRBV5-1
ASSSPARTGSSYNEQF
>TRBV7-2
ASSFHRERQPQH
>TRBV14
ASSRLAGGLINEQF
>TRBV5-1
ASSMAESYNEQF
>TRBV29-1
SVGRTGIYEQY
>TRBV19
ASSRSNNQPQH
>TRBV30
AWSAGAYGYT
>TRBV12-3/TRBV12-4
ASSLRGSEPQH
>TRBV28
ASIPLATGELF
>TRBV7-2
ASGGQGGEKLF
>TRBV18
ASSPGQGYNEQF
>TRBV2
ASIPLGVSDNEQF
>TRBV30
AWSVLSGTEAF
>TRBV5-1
ASSLEAGRMNTEAF
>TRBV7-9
ASSFDRGLSDTQY
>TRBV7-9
ASGGPVWTALQETQY
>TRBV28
ASSSTASQAYEQY
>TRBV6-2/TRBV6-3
ASSKTGEREQY